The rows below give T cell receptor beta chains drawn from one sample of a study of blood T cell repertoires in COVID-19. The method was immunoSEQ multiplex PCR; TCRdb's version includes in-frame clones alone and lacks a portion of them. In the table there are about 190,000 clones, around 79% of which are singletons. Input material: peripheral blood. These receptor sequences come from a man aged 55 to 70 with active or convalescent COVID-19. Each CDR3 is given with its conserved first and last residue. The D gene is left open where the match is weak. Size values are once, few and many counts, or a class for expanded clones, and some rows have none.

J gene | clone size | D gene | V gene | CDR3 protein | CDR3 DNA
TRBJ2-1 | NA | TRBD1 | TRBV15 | CATSRGQGKDNEQFF | TGTGCCACCAGCAGGGGACAGGGGAAGGACAATGAGCAGTTCTTC
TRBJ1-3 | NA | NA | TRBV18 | CASSSLLSSGNTIYF | TGTGCCAGCTCATCACTCTTATCCTCTGGAAACACCATATATTTT
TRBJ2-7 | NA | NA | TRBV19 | CASGGQRATKQYF | TGTGCCAGTGGGGGCCAGAGAGCTACGAAGCAGTACTTC
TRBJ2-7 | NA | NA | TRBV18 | CASSPPVTGEQYF | TGTGCCAGCTCACCACCTGTCACCGGCGAGCAGTACTTC
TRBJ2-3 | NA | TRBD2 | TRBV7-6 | CASSSGTWVTDTQYF | TGTGCCAGCAGTAGCGGGACTTGGGTTACAGATACGCAGTATTTT
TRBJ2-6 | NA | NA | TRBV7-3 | CASSPTTYSGANVLTF | TGTGCCAGCAGCCCGACAACCTACTCTGGGGCCAACGTCCTGACTTTC
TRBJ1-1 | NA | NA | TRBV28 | CASSRGLGERAGETEAFF | TGTGCCAGCAGCCGAGGATTGGGTGAGAGGGCGGGTGAGACTGAAGCTTTCTTT
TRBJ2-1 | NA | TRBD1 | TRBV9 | CASSERQGGYNEQFF | TGTGCCAGCAGCGAGCGACAGGGGGGGTACAATGAGCAGTTCTTC
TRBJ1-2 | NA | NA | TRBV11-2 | CASSFGAVRSLAYGYTF | TGTGCCAGCAGCTTTGGGGCCGTCAGGAGTCTGGCCTATGGCTACACCTTC
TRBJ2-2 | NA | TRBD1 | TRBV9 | CASSDRQGSSGELFF | TGTGCCAGCAGCGACCGACAGGGATCGAGCGGGGAGCTGTTTTTT
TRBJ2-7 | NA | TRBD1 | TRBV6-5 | CASSPDRGLFYEQYF | TGTGCCAGCAGTCCTGACAGGGGCTTATTCTACGAGCAGTACTTC
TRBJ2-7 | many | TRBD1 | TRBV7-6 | CASRGGQGGEQYF | TGTGCCAGCAGGGGAGGACAGGGTGGCGAGCAGTACTTC
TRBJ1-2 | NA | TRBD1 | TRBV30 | CAWSKDRGGGYTF | TGTGCCTGGAGTAAGGACAGGGGAGGGGGCTACACCTTC
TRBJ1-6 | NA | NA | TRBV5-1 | CASSYDSPHSPLHF | TGCGCCAGCAGCTACGACAGTCCGCATTCACCCCTCCACTTT
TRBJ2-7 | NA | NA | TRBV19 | CASSSAGRQGSSYEQYF | TGTGCCAGTAGTTCCGCGGGCCGGCAGGGGAGCTCCTACGAGCAGTACTTC
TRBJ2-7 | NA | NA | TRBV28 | CASSLYTSTYEQYF | TGTGCCAGCAGTTTATACACTAGCACCTACGAGCAGTACTTC
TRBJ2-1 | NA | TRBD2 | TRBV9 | CASSVGLAETTGDNEQFF | TGTGCCAGCAGCGTAGGACTAGCGGAGACGACGGGGGACAATGAGCAGTTCTTC
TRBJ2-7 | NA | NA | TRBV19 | CASSDQGEQYF | TGTGCCAGTAGTGACCAGGGGGAGCAGTACTTC
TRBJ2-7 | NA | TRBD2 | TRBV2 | CASSDQLAGAWDYEQYF | TGTGCCAGCAGTGATCAACTAGCGGGAGCCTGGGACTACGAGCAGTACTTC
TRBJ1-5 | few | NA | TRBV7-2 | CASSLREGLSDQPQHF | TGTGCCAGCAGCTTAAGGGAGGGGCTTAGCGATCAGCCCCAGCATTTT
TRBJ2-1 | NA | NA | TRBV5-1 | CASRRPGGEQFF | TGCGCCAGCAGGCGGCCAGGGGGGGAGCAGTTCTTC
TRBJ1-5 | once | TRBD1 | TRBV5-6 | CASSSGTGETQPQHF | TGTGCCAGCAGCTCCGGGACAGGGGAGACTCAGCCCCAGCATTTT